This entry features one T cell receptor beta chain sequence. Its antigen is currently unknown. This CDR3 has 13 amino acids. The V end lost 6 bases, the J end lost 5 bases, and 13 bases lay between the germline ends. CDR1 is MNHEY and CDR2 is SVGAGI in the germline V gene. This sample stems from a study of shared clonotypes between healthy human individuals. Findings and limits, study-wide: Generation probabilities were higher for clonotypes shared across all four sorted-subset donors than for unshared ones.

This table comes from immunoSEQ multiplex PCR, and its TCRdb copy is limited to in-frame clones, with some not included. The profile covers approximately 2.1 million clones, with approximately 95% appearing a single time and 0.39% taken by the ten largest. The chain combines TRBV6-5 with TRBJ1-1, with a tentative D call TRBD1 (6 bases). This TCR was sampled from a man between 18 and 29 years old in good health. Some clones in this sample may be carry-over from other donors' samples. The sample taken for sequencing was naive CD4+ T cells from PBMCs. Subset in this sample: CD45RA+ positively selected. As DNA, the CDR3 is TGTGCCAGCAGGGGACCAGGGGAAACTGAAGCTTTCTTT. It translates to CASRGPGETEAFF.